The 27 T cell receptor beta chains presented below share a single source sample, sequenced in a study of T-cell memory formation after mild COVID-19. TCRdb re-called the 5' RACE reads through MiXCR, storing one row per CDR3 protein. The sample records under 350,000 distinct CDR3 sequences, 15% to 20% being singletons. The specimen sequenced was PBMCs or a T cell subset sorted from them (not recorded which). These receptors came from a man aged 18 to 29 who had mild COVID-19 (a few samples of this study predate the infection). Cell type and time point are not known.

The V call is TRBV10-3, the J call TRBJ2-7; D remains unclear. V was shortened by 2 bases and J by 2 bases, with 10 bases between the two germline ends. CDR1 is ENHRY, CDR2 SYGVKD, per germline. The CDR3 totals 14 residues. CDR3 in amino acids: CAISEADRPYEQYF. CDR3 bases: TGTGCCATCAGTGAGGCGGACCGTCCCTACGAGCAGTACTTC.

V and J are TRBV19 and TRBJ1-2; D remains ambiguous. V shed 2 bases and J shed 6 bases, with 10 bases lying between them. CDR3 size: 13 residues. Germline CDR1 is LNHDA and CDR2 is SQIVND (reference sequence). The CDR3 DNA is TGTGCCAGTAGTATATCGGTGGGGAATGGCTACACCTTC. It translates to CASSISVGNGYTF.

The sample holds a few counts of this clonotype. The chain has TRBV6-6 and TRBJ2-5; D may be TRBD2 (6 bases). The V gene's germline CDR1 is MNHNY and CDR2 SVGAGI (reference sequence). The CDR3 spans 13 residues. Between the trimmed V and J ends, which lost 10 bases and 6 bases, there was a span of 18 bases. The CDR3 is CATKPPGGKTQYF. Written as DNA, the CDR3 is TGTGCCACCAAACCGCCCGGGGGAAAGACCCAGTACTTC.

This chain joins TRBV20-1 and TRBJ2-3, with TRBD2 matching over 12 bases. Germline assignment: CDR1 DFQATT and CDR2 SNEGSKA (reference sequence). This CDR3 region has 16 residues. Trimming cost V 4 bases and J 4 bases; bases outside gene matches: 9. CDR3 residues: CSATRTTSGGADTQYF. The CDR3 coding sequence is TGCAGTGCTACACGGACGACTAGCGGGGGAGCAGATACGCAGTATTTT.

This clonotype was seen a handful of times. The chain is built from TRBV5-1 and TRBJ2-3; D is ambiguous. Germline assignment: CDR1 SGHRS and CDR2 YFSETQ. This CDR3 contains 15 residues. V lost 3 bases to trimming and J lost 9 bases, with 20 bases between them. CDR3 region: CASSYLDGSMKTQYF. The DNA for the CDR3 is TGCGCCAGCAGCTACCTAGACGGCAGCATGAAGACGCAGTATTTT.

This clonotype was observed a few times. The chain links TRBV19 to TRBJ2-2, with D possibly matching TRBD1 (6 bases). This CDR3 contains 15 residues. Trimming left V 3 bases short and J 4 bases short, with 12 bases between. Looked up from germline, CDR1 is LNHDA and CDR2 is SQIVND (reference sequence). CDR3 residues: CASSISTGLTGELFF. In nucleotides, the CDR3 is TGTGCCAGTAGTATTTCGACAGGTCTCACCGGGGAGCTGTTTTTT.

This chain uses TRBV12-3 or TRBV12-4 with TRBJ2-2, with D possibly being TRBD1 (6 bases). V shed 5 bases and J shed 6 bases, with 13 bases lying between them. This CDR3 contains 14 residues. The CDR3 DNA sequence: TGTGCCAGCAGTCCAGGACAGAATCCCGGGGAGCTGTTTTTT. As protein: CASSPGQNPGELFF.

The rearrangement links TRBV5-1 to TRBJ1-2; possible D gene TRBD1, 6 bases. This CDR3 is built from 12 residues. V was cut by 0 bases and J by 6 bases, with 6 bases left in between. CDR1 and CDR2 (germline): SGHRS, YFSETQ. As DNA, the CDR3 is TGCGCCAGCAGCTTGGACAGGGATGGCTACACCTTC. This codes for CASSLDRDGYTF.

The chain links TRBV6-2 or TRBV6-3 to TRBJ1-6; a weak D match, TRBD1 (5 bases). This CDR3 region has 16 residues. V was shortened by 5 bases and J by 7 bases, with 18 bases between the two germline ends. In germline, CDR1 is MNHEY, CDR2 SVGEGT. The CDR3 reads CASSPFGTDSNSPLHF. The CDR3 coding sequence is TGTGCCAGCAGTCCATTTGGGACCGACTCCAATTCACCCCTCCACTTT.

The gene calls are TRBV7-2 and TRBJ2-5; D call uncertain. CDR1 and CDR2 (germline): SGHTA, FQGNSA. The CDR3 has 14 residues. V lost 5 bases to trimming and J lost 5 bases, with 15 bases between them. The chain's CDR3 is CASSPPNLVETQYF. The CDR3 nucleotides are TGTGCCAGCAGCCCCCCCAACTTGGTGGAGACCCAGTACTTC.

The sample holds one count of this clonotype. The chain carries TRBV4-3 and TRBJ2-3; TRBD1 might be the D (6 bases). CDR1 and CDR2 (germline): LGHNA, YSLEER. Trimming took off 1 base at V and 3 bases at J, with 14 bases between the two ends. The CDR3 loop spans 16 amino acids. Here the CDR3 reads CASSQGARGLTDTQYF. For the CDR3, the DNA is TGCGCCAGCAGCCAAGGGGCTAGGGGGTTAACAGATACGCAGTATTTT.

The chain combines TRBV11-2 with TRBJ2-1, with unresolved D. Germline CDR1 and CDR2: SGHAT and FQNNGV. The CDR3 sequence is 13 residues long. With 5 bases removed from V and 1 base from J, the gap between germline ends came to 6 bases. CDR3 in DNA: TGTGCCAGCAGCCCGTGGTCCTACAATGAGCAGTTCTTC. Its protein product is CASSPWSYNEQFF.

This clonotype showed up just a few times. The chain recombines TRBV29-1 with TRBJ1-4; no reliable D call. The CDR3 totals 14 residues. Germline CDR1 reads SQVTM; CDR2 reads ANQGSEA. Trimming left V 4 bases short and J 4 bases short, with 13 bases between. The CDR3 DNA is TGCAGCGTTGGTTCTCTACAGATTAATGAAAAACTGTTTTTT. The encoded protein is CSVGSLQINEKLFF.

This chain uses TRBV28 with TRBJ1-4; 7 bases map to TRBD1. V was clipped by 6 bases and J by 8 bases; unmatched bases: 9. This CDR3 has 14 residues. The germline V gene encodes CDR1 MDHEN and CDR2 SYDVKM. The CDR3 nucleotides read TGTGCCAGCAGCGGAGACAGGGTAACAGAAAAACTGTTTTTT. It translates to CASSGDRVTEKLFF.

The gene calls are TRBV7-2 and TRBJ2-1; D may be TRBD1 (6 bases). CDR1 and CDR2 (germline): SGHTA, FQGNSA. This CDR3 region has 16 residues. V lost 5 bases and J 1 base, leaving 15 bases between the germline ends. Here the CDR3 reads CASSIQGQRSYNEQFF. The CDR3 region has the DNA TGTGCCAGCAGCATACAAGGACAGAGATCCTACAATGAGCAGTTCTTC.

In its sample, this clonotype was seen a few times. The CDR3 DNA reads TGCAGTGCTAAGGGAGGGGAAAGACGTTACGAGCAGTACGTC. Translating it yields CSAKGGERRYEQYV. V is TRBV20-1 and J is TRBJ2-7; 7 bases agree with TRBD2. CDR1 is DFQATT and CDR2 is SNEGSKA in the germline V gene (reference sequence). The V gene end was trimmed by 4 bases and the J gene end by 4 bases; junction bases not matched to a gene: 10. The CDR3 has 14 amino acids.

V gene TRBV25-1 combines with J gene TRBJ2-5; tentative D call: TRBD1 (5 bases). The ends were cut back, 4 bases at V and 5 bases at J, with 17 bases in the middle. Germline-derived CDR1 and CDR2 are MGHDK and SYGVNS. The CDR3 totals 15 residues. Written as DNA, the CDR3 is TGTGCCAGCAGTGCCCAGGGAATTGGGTGGGAGACCCAGTACTTC. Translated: CASSAQGIGWETQYF. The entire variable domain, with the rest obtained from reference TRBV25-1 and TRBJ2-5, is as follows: EADIYQTPRYLVIGTGKKITLECSQTMGHDKMYWYQQDPGMELHLIHYSYGVNSTEKGDLSSESTVSRIRTEHFPLTLESARPSHTSQYLCASSAQGIGWETQYFGPGTRLLVL.

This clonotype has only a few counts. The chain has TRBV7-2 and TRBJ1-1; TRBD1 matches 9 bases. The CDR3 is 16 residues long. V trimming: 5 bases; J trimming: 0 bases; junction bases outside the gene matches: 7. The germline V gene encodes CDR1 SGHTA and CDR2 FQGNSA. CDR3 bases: TGTGCCAGCAGCCGGGACAGGGTATGGGTGAACACTGAAGCTTTCTTT. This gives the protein CASSRDRVWVNTEAFF.

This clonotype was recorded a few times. For the CDR3, the DNA is TGTGCCAGCAGCACAGGGGGATTCTACGAGCAGTACGTC. It specifies CASSTGGFYEQYV. The chain is built from TRBV12-3 or TRBV12-4 and TRBJ2-7; TRBD1 matches 8 bases. Trimming took 6 bases from V and 3 from J; bases not matched to a gene: 4. The CDR3 loop spans 13 amino acids.

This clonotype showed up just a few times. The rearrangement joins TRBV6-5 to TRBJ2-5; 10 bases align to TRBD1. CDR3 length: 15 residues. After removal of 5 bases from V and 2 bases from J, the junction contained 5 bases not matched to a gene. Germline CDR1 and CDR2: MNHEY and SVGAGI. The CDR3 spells CASSAGTGEQETQYF. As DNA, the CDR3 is TGTGCCAGCAGTGCCGGGACAGGGGAACAAGAGACCCAGTACTTC.

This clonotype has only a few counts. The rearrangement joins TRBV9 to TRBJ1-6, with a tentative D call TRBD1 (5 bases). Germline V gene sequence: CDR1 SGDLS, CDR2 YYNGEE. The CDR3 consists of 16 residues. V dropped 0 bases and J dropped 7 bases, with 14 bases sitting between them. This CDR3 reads CASSVGGDAGNSPLHF. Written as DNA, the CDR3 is TGTGCCAGCAGCGTAGGTGGGGACGCCGGGAATTCACCCCTCCACTTT.

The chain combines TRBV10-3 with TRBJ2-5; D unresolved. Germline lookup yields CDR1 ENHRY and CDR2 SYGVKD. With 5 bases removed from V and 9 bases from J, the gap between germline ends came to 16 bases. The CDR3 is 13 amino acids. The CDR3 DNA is TGTGCCATCAGTTTGGACCCGGAGAGAGCCCAGTACTTC. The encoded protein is CAISLDPERAQYF.

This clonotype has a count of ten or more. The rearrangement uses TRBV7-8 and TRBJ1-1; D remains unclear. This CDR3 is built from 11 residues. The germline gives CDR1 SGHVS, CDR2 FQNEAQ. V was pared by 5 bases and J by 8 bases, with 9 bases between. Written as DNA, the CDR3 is TGTGCCAGCAGCCCGGGCTTGGAAGCTTTCTTT. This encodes CASSPGLEAFF.

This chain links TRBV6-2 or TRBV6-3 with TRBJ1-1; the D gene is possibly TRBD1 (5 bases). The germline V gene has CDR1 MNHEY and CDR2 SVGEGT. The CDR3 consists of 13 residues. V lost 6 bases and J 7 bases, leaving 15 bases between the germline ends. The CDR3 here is CASSPGTANEAFF. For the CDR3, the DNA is TGTGCCAGCAGCCCAGGGACTGCTAATGAAGCTTTCTTT.

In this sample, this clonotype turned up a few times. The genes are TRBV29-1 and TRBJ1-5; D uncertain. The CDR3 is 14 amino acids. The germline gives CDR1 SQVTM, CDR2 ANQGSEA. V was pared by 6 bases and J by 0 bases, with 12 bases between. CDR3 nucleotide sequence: TGCAGCGTGGCCACTGATGATAGCAATCAGCCCCAGCATTTT. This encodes CSVATDDSNQPQHF.

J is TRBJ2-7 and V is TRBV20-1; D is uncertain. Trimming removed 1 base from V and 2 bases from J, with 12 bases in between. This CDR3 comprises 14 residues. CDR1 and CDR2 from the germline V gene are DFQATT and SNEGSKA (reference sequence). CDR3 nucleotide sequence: TGCAGTGCTAGAGGTACAGCTTCTGCCTACGAGCAGTACTTC. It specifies CSARGTASAYEQYF.

CDR3 residues: CASSPSTTTEAFF. DNA of the CDR3: TGTGCCAGCTCACCATCGACAACGACTGAAGCTTTCTTT. The chain joins TRBV18 to TRBJ1-1; no reliable D call. CDR3 length equals 13 residues. Germline V gene data show CDR1 as KGHSH and CDR2 as LQKENI. V was pared by 2 bases and J by 5 bases, with 9 bases between. Supplemented by reference TRBV18 and TRBJ1-1, the full variable domain reads NAGVMQNPRHLVRRRGQEARLRCSPMKGHSHVYWYRQLPEEGLKFMVYLQKENIIDESGMPKERFSAEFPKEGPSILRIQQVVRGDSAAYFCASSPSTTTEAFFGQGTRLTVV.